What follows describes a single T cell receptor (beta chain). The data were taken from a study of shared clonotypes between healthy human individuals. There are 16 residues in the CDR3. Trimming removed 1 base at V and 4 bases at J, with 11 bases between. Germline CDR1 MGHRA, CDR2 YSYEKL. Sequenced by immunoSEQ multiplex PCR; TCRdb stores in-frame clones only, minus some. The sample shows over 2 million clones, around 92% of them seen only once. Sequenced: naive CD4+ T cells from PBMCs. The subset is: CD45RA+ positively selected. J is TRBJ2-6 and V is TRBV4-1; D is possibly TRBD1 (6 bases). The TCR sequence derives from a young man in good health. Some clones in this sample may be carry-over from other donors' samples. The CDR3 sequence: CASSQGTVGGANVLTF. The CDR3, as DNA: TGCGCCAGCAGCCAAGGGACAGTTGGAGGGGCCAACGTCCTGACTTTC.